A selection of T cell receptor beta chains follows, all from one sample in a study of blood T cells in healthy people across ages. TCRdb re-called the 5' RACE reads with MiXCR, one entry per CDR3 protein. The sample contains roughly 500,000 distinct CDR3 sequences, approximately 27% of which appear only once. Sequencing used blood. All receptors derive from a woman between 65 and 79 years old in good health. Each CDR3 is given with its conserved first and last residue. Fields, in order: J gene, D gene, V gene, clone size, CDR3 protein, CDR3 DNA. D genes are given only for firm matches. Rows may omit the clone size; those that give it use once, few, many or a size class.

J gene: TRBJ2-5; D gene: .; V gene: TRBV3-1; clone size: .; CDR3 protein: CASSQKVSGTQLREQYF; CDR3 DNA: TGTGCCAGCAGCCAAAAGGTTTCGGGGACCCAACTACGAGAGCAGTACTTC
J gene: TRBJ1-4; D gene: TRBD1; V gene: TRBV7-9; clone size: few; CDR3 protein: CASSLRDRAAGEKLFF; CDR3 DNA: TGTGCCAGCAGCCTCCGGGACAGGGCTGCAGGTGAAAAACTGTTTTTT
J gene: TRBJ2-1; D gene: .; V gene: TRBV20-1; clone size: .; CDR3 protein: CSARDWTVNNEQFF; CDR3 DNA: TGCAGTGCTAGAGATTGGACAGTAAACAATGAGCAGTTCTTC
J gene: TRBJ2-7; D gene: .; V gene: TRBV6-5; clone size: .; CDR3 protein: CASSAGYGEQYF; CDR3 DNA: TGTGCCAGCAGCGCCGGGTACGGAGAGCAGTACTTC
J gene: TRBJ2-5; D gene: TRBD2; V gene: TRBV4-2; clone size: .; CDR3 protein: CAGSQAGMLETLYF; CDR3 DNA: TGTGCCGGCAGCCAAGCGGGGATGCTGGAGACCCTGTACTTC
J gene: TRBJ1-4; D gene: .; V gene: TRBV2; clone size: .; CDR3 protein: CASTMTGVGEKLFF; CDR3 DNA: TGTGCCAGCACCATGACAGGAGTTGGTGAAAAACTGTTTTTT
J gene: TRBJ1-2; D gene: TRBD1; V gene: TRBV20-1; clone size: few; CDR3 protein: CSARTGGDLGNTF; CDR3 DNA: TGCAGTGCCAGGACAGGGGGCGATTTAGGGAACACCTTC
J gene: TRBJ1-6; D gene: TRBD1; V gene: TRBV6-2/TRBV6-3; clone size: .; CDR3 protein: CATTQQGIFSPLHF; CDR3 DNA: TGTGCCACCACCCAACAGGGGATCTTTTCACCCCTCCACTTT
J gene: TRBJ1-5; D gene: TRBD1; V gene: TRBV4-2; clone size: few; CDR3 protein: CASSQRQQGGYSNQPQHF; CDR3 DNA: TGTGCCAGCAGCCAACGCCAGCAGGGGGGTTATAGCAATCAGCCCCAGCATTTT
J gene: TRBJ2-5; D gene: TRBD2; V gene: TRBV5-1; clone size: few; CDR3 protein: CASSALAGGVGETQYF; CDR3 DNA: TGCGCCAGCAGCGCGCTAGCGGGGGGTGTAGGAGAGACCCAGTACTTC
J gene: TRBJ2-5; D gene: TRBD1; V gene: TRBV19; clone size: once; CDR3 protein: CASSPLQGASQETQYF; CDR3 DNA: TGTGCCAGTAGTCCACTACAGGGGGCGTCCCAAGAGACCCAGTACTTC
J gene: TRBJ1-2; D gene: .; V gene: TRBV9; clone size: many; CDR3 protein: CASSVDSGLYGYTF; CDR3 DNA: TGTGCCAGCAGCGTTGATTCGGGTCTCTATGGCTACACCTTC
J gene: TRBJ2-1; D gene: TRBD1; V gene: TRBV4-1; clone size: .; CDR3 protein: CASSQGTVKTLNEQFF; CDR3 DNA: TGCGCCAGCAGCCAGGGGACAGTTAAAACCCTAAATGAGCAGTTCTTC
J gene: TRBJ1-5; D gene: .; V gene: TRBV20-1; clone size: once; CDR3 protein: CSAAPGPREEGNSNQPQHF; CDR3 DNA: TGCAGTGCTGCGCCGGGACCTAGGGAGGAGGGGAATAGCAATCAGCCCCAGCATTTT
J gene: TRBJ1-4; D gene: TRBD1; V gene: TRBV20-1; clone size: .; CDR3 protein: CSARDRDRGEKLFF; CDR3 DNA: TGCAGTGCTAGAGATCGGGACAGGGGCGAAAAACTGTTTTTT
J gene: TRBJ2-4; D gene: .; V gene: TRBV28; clone size: .; CDR3 protein: CASSTPGAGRNIQYF; CDR3 DNA: TGTGCCAGCAGTACTCCAGGGGCCGGAAGGAACATTCAGTACTTC
J gene: TRBJ2-2; D gene: TRBD1; V gene: TRBV7-2; clone size: few; CDR3 protein: CASSARTGPRVTGELFF; CDR3 DNA: TGTGCCAGCAGCGCACGGACAGGCCCAAGGGTCACCGGGGAGCTGTTTTTT
J gene: TRBJ2-3; D gene: TRBD2; V gene: TRBV6-1; clone size: few; CDR3 protein: CASTHRTLAGSTDTQYF; CDR3 DNA: TGTGCCAGCACTCACAGGACTTTAGCGGGGAGCACAGATACGCAGTATTTT
J gene: TRBJ2-7; D gene: .; V gene: TRBV25-1; clone size: .; CDR3 protein: CASSGLSYEQYF; CDR3 DNA: TGTGCCAGCAGTGGCCTCTCCTACGAGCAGTACTTC
J gene: TRBJ2-7; D gene: TRBD1; V gene: TRBV7-9; clone size: .; CDR3 protein: CASSSGRGPYEQYF; CDR3 DNA: TGTGCCAGCAGCTCCGGCAGGGGGCCCTACGAGCAGTACTTC
J gene: TRBJ2-7; D gene: TRBD2; V gene: TRBV7-2; clone size: .; CDR3 protein: CASSFKRGGVYEQYF; CDR3 DNA: TGTGCCAGCAGCTTTAAACGCGGGGGAGTCTACGAGCAGTACTTC
J gene: TRBJ2-1; D gene: TRBD2; V gene: TRBV7-9; clone size: .; CDR3 protein: CASSFPGLVYNEQFF; CDR3 DNA: TGTGCCAGCAGCTTCCCGGGACTAGTCTACAATGAGCAGTTCTTC
J gene: TRBJ1-6; D gene: .; V gene: TRBV11-3; clone size: .; CDR3 protein: CASSLDIQSNSPLHF; CDR3 DNA: TGTGCCAGCAGCTTAGATATACAGAGCAATTCACCCCTCCACTTT
J gene: TRBJ2-5; D gene: TRBD1; V gene: TRBV6-5; clone size: .; CDR3 protein: CASSYSKFGAQGVLETQYF; CDR3 DNA: TGTGCCAGCAGTTACTCGAAGTTCGGCGCACAGGGGGTTTTGGAGACCCAGTACTTC
J gene: TRBJ2-7; D gene: .; V gene: TRBV18; clone size: .; CDR3 protein: CASSLKTLGIEQYF; CDR3 DNA: TGTGCCAGCTCACTCAAAACGCTAGGTATCGAGCAGTACTTC
J gene: TRBJ1-1; D gene: .; V gene: TRBV12-3/TRBV12-4; clone size: .; CDR3 protein: CASSYQEAFF; CDR3 DNA: TGTGCCAGCAGTTACCAGGAGGCTTTCTTT
J gene: TRBJ1-2; D gene: .; V gene: TRBV12-3/TRBV12-4; clone size: .; CDR3 protein: CASSPILGTGYTF; CDR3 DNA: TGTGCCAGCAGCCCGATTTTGGGGACTGGCTACACCTTC
J gene: TRBJ1-5; D gene: .; V gene: TRBV4-1; clone size: many; CDR3 protein: CASSQTISSNQPQHF; CDR3 DNA: TGCGCCAGCAGCCAAACAATCAGTAGCAATCAGCCCCAGCATTTT
J gene: TRBJ1-2; D gene: .; V gene: TRBV6-2/TRBV6-3; clone size: .; CDR3 protein: CASSYPQLGYTF; CDR3 DNA: TGTGCCAGCAGTTACCCCCAACTTGGCTACACCTTC
J gene: TRBJ2-7; D gene: .; V gene: TRBV6-6; clone size: .; CDR3 protein: CASSLTDRYEQYF; CDR3 DNA: TGTGCCAGCAGCTTAACAGACCGCTACGAGCAGTACTTC
J gene: TRBJ1-5; D gene: .; V gene: TRBV12-5; clone size: .; CDR3 protein: CASGSQSGAQHF; CDR3 DNA: TGTGCTAGTGGTTCCCAAAGTGGGGCCCAGCATTTT
J gene: TRBJ2-3; D gene: .; V gene: TRBV7-2; clone size: few; CDR3 protein: CASSPVSSTDTQYF; CDR3 DNA: TGTGCCAGCAGCCCCGTCTCTAGCACAGATACGCAGTATTTT
J gene: TRBJ2-3; D gene: .; V gene: TRBV29-1; clone size: .; CDR3 protein: CSVEDPFQFSTQYF; CDR3 DNA: TGCAGCGTTGAAGATCCCTTTCAGTTTTCTACGCAGTATTTT
J gene: TRBJ2-2; D gene: TRBD1; V gene: TRBV5-1; clone size: .; CDR3 protein: CASRGDRNTGELFF; CDR3 DNA: TGCGCCAGCCGAGGGGACAGAAACACCGGGGAGCTGTTTTTT
J gene: TRBJ2-7; D gene: .; V gene: TRBV6-2/TRBV6-3; clone size: few; CDR3 protein: CASMREYEQYF; CDR3 DNA: TGTGCCAGCATGAGGGAGTACGAGCAGTACTTC
J gene: TRBJ2-5; D gene: .; V gene: TRBV6-1; clone size: few; CDR3 protein: CASSEATDAGQYF; CDR3 DNA: TGTGCCAGCAGTGAAGCGACCGACGCAGGGCAGTACTTC
J gene: TRBJ2-1; D gene: TRBD2; V gene: TRBV4-3; clone size: .; CDR3 protein: CASSDTTTSGIGNEQFF; CDR3 DNA: TGCGCCAGCAGCGATACAACTACTAGCGGGATTGGGAATGAGCAGTTCTTC
J gene: TRBJ2-5; D gene: TRBD1; V gene: TRBV29-1; clone size: .; CDR3 protein: CSIRTGGGETQYF; CDR3 DNA: TGCAGCATCCGGACAGGGGGAGGAGAGACCCAGTACTTC